By sample fraction, the clone carrying this TCR beta chain is medium-sized. Its antigen is currently unknown. Germline V lookup: CDR1 GTSNPN, CDR2 SVGIG (reference sequence). This CDR3 has 13 residues. The V gene lost 0 bases and the J gene lost 7 bases, with 12 bases spanning the gap. The TCR beta CDR3 region was amplified from genomic DNA, with two rounds of multiplex PCR being used for the amplification. Gene-specific TRBV and TRBJ primers were used in PCR round one. MiXCR was run by TCRdb on the multiplex PCR reads, yielding one entry per CDR3 protein. The sample lists 25,000 to 35,000 distinct CDR3 sequences, approximately 51% occurring once. The data belong to a study of prognosis after radiotherapy for stage I lung cancer. Study information: The non-small cell lung cancer patients were all considered medically inoperable, with comorbidities accounting for this in over 10 of them. A few patients had distant metastases at a median of around seven months after radiotherapy, and approximately 14 showed no significant progression.

Overall study results and limits: There was no determination made of whether the expanded TCR clones were tumor-specific. Counted unique TCR clones declined after stereotactic body radiation therapy (median around 10,000 versus 6,500).

Sequencing was performed on PBMCs, taken before or after stereotactic body radiation therapy (not recorded which). This sequence originates from a donor over 45 with non-small cell lung cancer. This chain connects TRBV30 to TRBJ1-2; possible D gene TRBD1, 6 bases. The CDR3 DNA is TGTGCCTGGAGTGTACAGGGCAGGGGTGGCTACACCTTC. This encodes CAWSVQGRGGYTF.